This TCR beta chain was documented in a study of neoadjuvant nivolumab and ipilimumab in lung cancer. General observations from the study: TCR clonality did not significantly correlate with pathologic tumor regression. Blood richness before therapy tracked richness in tumors resected after neoadjuvant therapy.

Repertoires were generated with immunoSEQ multiplex PCR, while TCRdb's copy carries only in-frame clones and drops some. The table lists over 7,000 clones, around 75% of them singletons. This clone was counted between two and nine times. Its antigen remains unknown. V shed 6 bases, J shed 2 bases, and the junction held 13 bases outside the gene matches. The CDR3 loop spans 17 amino acids. Germline CDR1 and CDR2: MDHEN and SYDVKM. This TCR derives from an adult with non-small cell lung cancer. The chain uses TRBV28 and TRBJ2-3, with 8 bases that match TRBD1. Here the sequenced sample was adjacent normal lung tissue, taken after neoadjuvant nivolumab, alone or with ipilimumab, at or shortly before surgery. The CDR3 loop is CASSRATQGGLTDTQYF. The CDR3 DNA is TGTGCCAGCAGCCGAGCCACACAGGGGGGACTCACAGATACGCAGTATTTT.